The rows below give T cell receptor beta chains drawn from one sample of a study of CD8+ T cells in alopecia areata. TCRdb keeps only in-frame clones here, not all; method: immunoSEQ multiplex PCR. The sample yields roughly 200,000 clones, 40% to 55% seen once. The specimen comprised CD4+ T cells sorted from blood, sampled around week 36, from a patient treated with tofacitinib. These receptors were collected from a human donor with alopecia areata. Both conserved end residues are part of each CDR3. The D gene is left open where the match is weak. Size tells how often a clone was seen (once, few, many) or the class of an expanded clone, and some rows leave it out.

>TRBV19|NA|TRBJ1-5|few
TGTGCCAGTAGTATAGCTCGAAATCAGCCCCAGCATTTT
CASSIARNQPQHF
>TRBV7-2|NA|TRBJ1-5|NA
TGTGCCAGCAGCGGTTACTCCAATCAGCCCCAGCATTTT
CASSGYSNQPQHF
>TRBV7-2|NA|TRBJ2-3|few
TGTGCCAGCAGCCGCCCTAGGACAGGCACAGATACGCAGTATTTT
CASSRPRTGTDTQYF
>TRBV7-2|TRBD1|TRBJ2-2|few
TGTGCCAGCAGCTTACGACAGGGGCTCCCCGGGGAGCTGTTTTTT
CASSLRQGLPGELFF
>TRBV7-6|NA|TRBJ2-3|many
TGTGCCAGCAGCGTCCGAGGGGGGACTACGCAGTATTTT
CASSVRGGTTQYF
>TRBV29-1|NA|TRBJ2-1|NA
TGCAGCGTTCAGAGTGGCTTCTACAATGAGCAGTTCTTC
CSVQSGFYNEQFF
>TRBV29-1|NA|TRBJ1-1|NA
TGCAGCGTTGGGGTCAGTCAGGCTTTCTTT
CSVGVSQAFF
>TRBV29-1|NA|TRBJ2-1|NA
TGCAGCGTTGATGCCCGTTTATCGGGGGATGAGCAGTTCTTC
CSVDARLSGDEQFF
>TRBV2|NA|TRBJ2-3|NA
TGTGCCAGCAGTGACCCCTACACAGATACGCAGTATTTT
CASSDPYTDTQYF
>TRBV9|NA|TRBJ2-7|NA
TGTGCCAGCAGCGGCGGATGGGACCCGACCTACGAGCAGTACTTC
CASSGGWDPTYEQYF
>TRBV30|NA|TRBJ2-2|NA
TGTGCCTGGAGTGAAGGGGCAGCCACCGGGGAGCTGTTTTTT
CAWSEGAATGELFF
>TRBV7-2|NA|TRBJ2-7|NA
TGTGCCAGCAGCTCTCAGGGGAAGGACTACGAGCAGTACTTC
CASSSQGKDYEQYF
>TRBV27|TRBD2|TRBJ2-7|NA
TGTGCCAGCAGTTTAATAGCGGGAGGCTCCTCCTACGAGCAGTACTTC
CASSLIAGGSSYEQYF
>TRBV6-5|NA|TRBJ2-2|once
TGTGCCAGCAGTTTCGTCAGGACCCGGAACACCGGGGAGCTGTTTTTT
CASSFVRTRNTGELFF
>TRBV7-2|NA|TRBJ2-3|NA
TGTGCCAGCAGCTTAGATCATTCATCAGATACGCAGTATTTT
CASSLDHSSDTQYF
>TRBV18|NA|TRBJ2-6|NA
TGTGCCAGCTCACCATTTCCTATAGGGGCCAACGTCCTGACTTTC
CASSPFPIGANVLTF